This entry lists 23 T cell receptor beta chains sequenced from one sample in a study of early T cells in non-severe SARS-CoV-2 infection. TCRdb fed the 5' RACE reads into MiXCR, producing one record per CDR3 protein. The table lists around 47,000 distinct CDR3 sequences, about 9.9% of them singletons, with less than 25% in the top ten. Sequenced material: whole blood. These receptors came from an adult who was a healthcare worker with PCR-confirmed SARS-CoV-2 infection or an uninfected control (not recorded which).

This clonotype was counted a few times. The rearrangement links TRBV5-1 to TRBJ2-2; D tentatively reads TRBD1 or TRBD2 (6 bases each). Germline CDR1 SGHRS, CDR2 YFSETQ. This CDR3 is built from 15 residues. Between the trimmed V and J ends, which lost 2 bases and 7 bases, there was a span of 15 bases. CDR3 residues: CASSLRGRHGGELFF. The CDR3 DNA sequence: TGCGCCAGCAGCTTACGGGGGCGCCATGGCGGGGAGCTGTTTTTT.

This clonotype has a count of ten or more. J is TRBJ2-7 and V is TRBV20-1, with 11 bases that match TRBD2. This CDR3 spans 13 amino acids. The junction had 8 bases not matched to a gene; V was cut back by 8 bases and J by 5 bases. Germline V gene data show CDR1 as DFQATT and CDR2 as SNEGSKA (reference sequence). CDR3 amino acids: CSPSSGRDHEQYF. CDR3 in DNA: TGCAGTCCCAGTAGCGGGAGGGACCACGAGCAGTACTTC.

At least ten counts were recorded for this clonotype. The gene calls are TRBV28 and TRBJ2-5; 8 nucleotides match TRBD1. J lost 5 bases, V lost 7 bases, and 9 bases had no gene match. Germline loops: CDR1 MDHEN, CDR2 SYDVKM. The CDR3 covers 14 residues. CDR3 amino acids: CASTPDRVVETQYF. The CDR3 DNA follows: TGTGCCAGCACCCCGGACAGGGTCGTCGAGACCCAGTACTTC.

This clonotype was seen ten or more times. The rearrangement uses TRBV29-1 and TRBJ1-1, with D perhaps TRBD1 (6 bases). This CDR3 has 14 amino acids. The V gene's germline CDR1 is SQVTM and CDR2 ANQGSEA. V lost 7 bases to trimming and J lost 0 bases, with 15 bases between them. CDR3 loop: CSAQGRSMNTEAFF. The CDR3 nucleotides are TGCAGCGCACAGGGTCGGAGTATGAACACTGAAGCTTTCTTT.

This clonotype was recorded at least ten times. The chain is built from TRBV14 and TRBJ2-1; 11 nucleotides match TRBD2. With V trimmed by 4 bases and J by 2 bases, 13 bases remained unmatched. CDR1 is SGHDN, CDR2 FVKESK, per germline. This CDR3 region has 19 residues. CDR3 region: CASSLTSGSSGSTYNEQFF. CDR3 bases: TGTGCCAGCAGCCTTACTAGCGGGAGTAGTGGGTCGACCTACAATGAGCAGTTCTTC.

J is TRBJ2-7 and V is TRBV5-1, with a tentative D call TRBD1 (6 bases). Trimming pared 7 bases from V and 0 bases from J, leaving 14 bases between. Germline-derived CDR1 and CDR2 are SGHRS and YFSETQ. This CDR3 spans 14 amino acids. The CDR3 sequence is CASRLWTASYEQYF. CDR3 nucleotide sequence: TGCGCCAGCCGTCTTTGGACAGCCTCCTACGAGCAGTACTTC.

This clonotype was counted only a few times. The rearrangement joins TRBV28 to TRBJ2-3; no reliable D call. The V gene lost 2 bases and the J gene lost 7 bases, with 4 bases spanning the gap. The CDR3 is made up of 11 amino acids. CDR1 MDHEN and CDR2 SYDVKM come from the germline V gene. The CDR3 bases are TGTGCCAGCAGTTTAACGAATACGCAGTATTTT. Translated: CASSLTNTQYF.

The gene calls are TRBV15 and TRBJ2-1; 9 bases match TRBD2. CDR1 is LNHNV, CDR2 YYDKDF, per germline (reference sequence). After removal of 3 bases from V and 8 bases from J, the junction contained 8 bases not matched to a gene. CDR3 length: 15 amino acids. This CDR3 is CATSRPLAGRDEQFF. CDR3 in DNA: TGTGCCACCAGCAGGCCCCTAGCGGGAAGGGATGAGCAGTTCTTC.

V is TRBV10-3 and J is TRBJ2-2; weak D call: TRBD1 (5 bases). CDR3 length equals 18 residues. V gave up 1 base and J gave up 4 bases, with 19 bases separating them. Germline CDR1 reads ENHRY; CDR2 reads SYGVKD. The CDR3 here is CAISEWGGHYVGTGELFF. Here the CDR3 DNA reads TGTGCCATCAGTGAGTGGGGCGGCCATTACGTGGGCACCGGGGAGCTGTTTTTT.

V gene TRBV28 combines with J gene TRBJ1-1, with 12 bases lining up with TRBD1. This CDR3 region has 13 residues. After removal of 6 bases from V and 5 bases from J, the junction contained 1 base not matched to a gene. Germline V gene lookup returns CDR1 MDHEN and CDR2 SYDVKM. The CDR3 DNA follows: TGTGCCAGCAGGGGACAGGGGGCTACTGAAGCTTTCTTT. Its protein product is CASRGQGATEAFF.

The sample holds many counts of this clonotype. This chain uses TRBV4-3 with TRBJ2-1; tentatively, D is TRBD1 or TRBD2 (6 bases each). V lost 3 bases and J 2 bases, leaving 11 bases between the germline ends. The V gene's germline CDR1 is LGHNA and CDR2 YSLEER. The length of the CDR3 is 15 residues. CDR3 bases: TGCGCCAGCAGCCAGTCCCGGGGGCCCTACAATGAGCAGTTCTTC. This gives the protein CASSQSRGPYNEQFF.

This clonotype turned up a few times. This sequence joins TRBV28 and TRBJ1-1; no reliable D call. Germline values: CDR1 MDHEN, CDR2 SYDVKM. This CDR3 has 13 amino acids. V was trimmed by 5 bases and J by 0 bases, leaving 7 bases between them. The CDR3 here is CASSPQLNTEAFF. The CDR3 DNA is TGTGCCAGCAGTCCACAGCTGAACACTGAAGCTTTCTTT.

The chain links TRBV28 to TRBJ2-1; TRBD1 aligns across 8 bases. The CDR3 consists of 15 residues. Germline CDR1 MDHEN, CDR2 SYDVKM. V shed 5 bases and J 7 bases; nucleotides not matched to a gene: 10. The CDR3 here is CASSKAWTGRNEQFF. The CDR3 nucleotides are TGTGCCAGCAGTAAGGCGTGGACAGGGAGGAATGAGCAGTTCTTC.

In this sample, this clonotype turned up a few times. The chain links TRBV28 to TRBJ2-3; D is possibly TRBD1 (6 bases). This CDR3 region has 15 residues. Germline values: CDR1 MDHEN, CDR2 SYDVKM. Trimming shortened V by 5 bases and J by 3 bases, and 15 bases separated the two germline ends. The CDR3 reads CASSHNREWTDTQYF. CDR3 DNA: TGTGCCAGCAGTCACAACAGGGAGTGGACAGATACGCAGTATTTT.

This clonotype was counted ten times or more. CDR3 in DNA: TGTGCCAGCAGCGCACAGGGGGGTTCCTACAATGAGCAGTTCTTC. Residues: CASSAQGGSYNEQFF. The gene calls are TRBV7-2 and TRBJ2-1; 8 bases line up with TRBD1. Trimming at V came to 5 bases and at J to 1 base, leaving 4 bases not matched to a gene. Germline CDR1 reads SGHTA; CDR2 reads FQGNSA. The CDR3 loop spans 15 amino acids.

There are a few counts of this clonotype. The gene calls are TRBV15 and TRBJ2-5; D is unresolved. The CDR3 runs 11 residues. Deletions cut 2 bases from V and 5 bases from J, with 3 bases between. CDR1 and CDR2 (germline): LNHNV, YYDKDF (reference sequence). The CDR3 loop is CATSRSETQYF. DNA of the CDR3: TGTGCCACCAGCAGATCCGAGACCCAGTACTTC.

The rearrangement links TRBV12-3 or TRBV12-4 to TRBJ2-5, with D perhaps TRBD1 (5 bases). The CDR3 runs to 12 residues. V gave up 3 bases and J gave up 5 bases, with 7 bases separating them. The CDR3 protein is CASSLQGETQYF. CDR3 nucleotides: TGTGCCAGCAGTTTGCAGGGTGAGACCCAGTACTTC.

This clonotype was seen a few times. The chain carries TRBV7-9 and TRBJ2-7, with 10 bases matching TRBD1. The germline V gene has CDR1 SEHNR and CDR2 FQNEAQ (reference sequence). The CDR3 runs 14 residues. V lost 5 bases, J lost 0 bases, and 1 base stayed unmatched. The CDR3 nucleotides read TGTGCCAGCAGCGGGACAGGGGTCTCCTACGAGCAGTACTTC. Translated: CASSGTGVSYEQYF.

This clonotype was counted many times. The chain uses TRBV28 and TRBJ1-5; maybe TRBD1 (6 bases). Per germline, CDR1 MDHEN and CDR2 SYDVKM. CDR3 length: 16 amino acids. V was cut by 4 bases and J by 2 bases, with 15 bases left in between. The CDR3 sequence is CASSSQPGVGNQPQHF. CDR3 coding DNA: TGTGCCAGCAGTTCCCAGCCAGGGGTTGGCAATCAGCCCCAGCATTTT.

The CDR3 protein is CSVRGDTDTQYF. The CDR3 region has the DNA TGCAGCGTTCGTGGGGACACAGATACGCAGTATTTT. The V and J genes are TRBV29-1 and TRBJ2-3; D ambiguous. The CDR3 runs to 12 residues. V lost 5 bases and J lost 2, with 8 bases in between. CDR1 and CDR2 from the germline V gene are SQVTM and ANQGSEA.

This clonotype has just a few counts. The CDR3, as DNA: TGTGCCAGCAGCTTAGCGCTGCCCTACGAGCAGTACTTC. Translated: CASSLALPYEQYF. The rearrangement links TRBV7-2 to TRBJ2-7; D is undetermined. This CDR3 is 13 amino acids long. Germline V lookup: CDR1 SGHTA, CDR2 FQGNSA. The V end lost 0 bases, the J end lost 2 bases, and 5 bases lay between the germline ends.

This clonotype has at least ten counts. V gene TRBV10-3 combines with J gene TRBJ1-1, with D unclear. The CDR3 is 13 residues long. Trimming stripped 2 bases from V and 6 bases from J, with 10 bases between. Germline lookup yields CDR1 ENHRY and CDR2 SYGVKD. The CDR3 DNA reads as TGTGCCATCAGTGAGAAGGTAGGCTCTGAAGCTTTCTTT. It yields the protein CAISEKVGSEAFF.

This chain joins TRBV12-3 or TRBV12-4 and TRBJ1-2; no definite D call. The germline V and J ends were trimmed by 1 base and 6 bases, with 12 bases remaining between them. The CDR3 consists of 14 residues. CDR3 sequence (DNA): TGTGCCAGCAGTTTAGGCCGGGCAGCTCATGGCTACACCTTC. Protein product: CASSLGRAAHGYTF.